The 13 T cell receptor beta chains reported below all come from one sample, sequenced in a study of beta chain features in type 1 diabetes (dated by TCRdb to 2016 to 2019). Overall study outcomes, separate from this receptor: In all four CD4+ subsets, TCRB CDR3 length was moderately but significantly shorter in type 1 diabetes patients.

For these TCRs, the target antigens are not known. The method was the immunoSEQ multiplex PCR assay. The High Capacity cDNA Reverse Transcription Kit was used to reverse transcribe all of the isolated RNA, meaning that expressed TCRB transcripts were what got sequenced. The table comes from immuneACCESS by way of TCRdb, which keeps in-frame sequences with V and J called. Part of the clones is missing from these tables; in studies checked, under half for an unresolved V gene and the rest for unknown reasons. The sample has around 690,000 clones on record, 9.5% to 15% of them singletons. About 0.11% of the sample belongs to the ten largest clones. Sample: naive CD4+ T cells from blood. The cell subset or site label here, explained by the study, means: true naive CD4+ T cells. The receptors derive from a man aged 25 to 40 with type 1 diabetes.

This clone was seen more than once but under ten times. This sample includes further DNA sequences coding for the same CDR3. The genes are TRBV6-6 and TRBJ1-5; unclear D gene. V lost 6 bases and J lost 6, with 6 bases in between. This CDR3 region has 11 residues. In germline, CDR1 is MNHNY, CDR2 SVGAGI (reference sequence). The CDR3 nucleotides read TGTGCCAGCAGCTCGGGTCAGCCCCAGCATTTT. Its translation is CASSSGQPQHF.

In regard to this clone: Other DNA sequences in the same sample also yield this CDR3. V is TRBV18 and J is TRBJ2-3; no firm D call. This CDR3 comprises 12 residues. Trimming removed 3 bases at V and 2 bases at J, with 3 bases between. CDR1 is KGHSH, CDR2 LQKENI, per germline. The CDR3 sequence: CASSPSTDTQYF. CDR3 nucleotides: TGTGCCAGCTCACCTTCCACAGATACGCAGTATTTT.

The chain couples TRBV30 to TRBJ1-3; TRBD1 might be the D (5 bases). The germline V and J ends were trimmed by 0 bases and 0 bases, with 9 bases remaining between them. This CDR3 contains 15 residues. CDR1 and CDR2 from the germline V gene are GTSNPN and SVGIG (reference sequence). This CDR3 is CAWSVPGLSGNTIYF. In DNA form, the CDR3 reads TGTGCCTGGAGTGTACCGGGACTCTCTGGAAACACCATATATTTT.

The chain has TRBV27 and TRBJ2-1; D possibly matches TRBD1 or TRBD2 (5 bases each). Trimming took 6 bases from V and 6 from J, leaving 12 bases between them. The CDR3 sequence is 13 residues long. Per germline, CDR1 MNHEY and CDR2 SMNVEV (reference sequence). The CDR3 DNA follows: TGTGCCAGCAGCTCGAGGGGTGTCAATGAGCAGTTCTTC. It encodes CASSSRGVNEQFF.

This chain connects TRBV2 to TRBJ1-2; D not certain. Trimming cost V 4 bases and J 2 bases, with 2 bases left between them. Germline values: CDR1 SNHLY, CDR2 FYNNEI. The CDR3 has 11 residues. Written as DNA, the CDR3 is TGTGCCAGCAGTGGCAACTATGGCTACACCTTC. This codes for CASSGNYGYTF.

A few counts support this clone. The chain uses TRBV13 and TRBJ2-3; D perhaps matches TRBD2 (6 bases). Germline CDR1 PRHDT, CDR2 FYEKMQ (reference sequence). V gave up 4 bases and J gave up 2 bases, with 10 bases separating them. The length of the CDR3 is 14 residues. This chain's CDR3 is CASSSGLSTDTQYF. In nucleotides, the CDR3 is TGTGCCAGCAGCTCGGGACTTTCCACAGATACGCAGTATTTT.

The gene calls are TRBV29-1 and TRBJ2-5; 14 bases agree with TRBD2. Trimming took 6 bases from V and 2 from J; bases not matched to a gene: 5. The germline V gene has CDR1 SQVTM and CDR2 ANQGSEA. The CDR3 contains 15 residues. CDR3 residues: CSVGTSGGVQETQYF. The CDR3 DNA follows: TGCAGCGTGGGGACTAGCGGGGGCGTACAAGAGACCCAGTACTTC.

The V gene is TRBV4-3, the J gene TRBJ2-5; D is perhaps TRBD2 (5 bases). V lost 0 bases and J 4 bases, leaving 12 bases between the germline ends. This CDR3 has 15 amino acids. Germline loops: CDR1 LGHNA, CDR2 YSLEER. The CDR3 region has the DNA TGCGCCAGCAGCCAAGAGAGACGGGGTGGAGAGACCCAGTACTTC. It encodes CASSQERRGGETQYF.

This clone was counted only a few times. This chain connects TRBV6-5 to TRBJ2-3; no reliable D call. Germline V CDR1 and CDR2: MNHEY, SVGAGI. The CDR3 extends over 14 amino acids. Trimming removed 4 bases at V and 6 bases at J, with 14 bases between. CDR3 sequence: CASSLHRPGDTQYF. The CDR3 DNA sequence: TGTGCCAGCAGTTTACACCGCCCCGGGGATACGCAGTATTTT.

This clone was seen a few times. The V gene is TRBV29-1, the J gene TRBJ2-3; D is uncertain. CDR1 is SQVTM and CDR2 is ANQGSEA in the germline V gene. The CDR3 extends over 15 amino acids. V lost 5 bases to trimming and J lost 0 bases, with 15 bases between them. In DNA, the CDR3 is TGCAGCGTTAACAGAAACAGCGCTAGCACAGATACGCAGTATTTT. Its translation is CSVNRNSASTDTQYF.

The V call is TRBV2, the J call TRBJ1-5; D remains ambiguous. CDR1 and CDR2 from the germline V gene are SNHLY and FYNNEI. The CDR3 spans 14 residues. V was trimmed by 3 bases and J by 5 bases, leaving 11 bases between them. The CDR3 spells CASSEMVPDQPQHF. Written as DNA, the CDR3 is TGTGCCAGCAGTGAGATGGTTCCCGATCAGCCCCAGCATTTT.

CDR3 sequence reads: CASSFSGDRYNSPLHF. The CDR3 nucleotides read TGTGCCAGCAGTTTCTCAGGGGATCGGTATAATTCACCCCTCCACTTT. V gene TRBV6-5 combines with J gene TRBJ1-6; TRBD1 is a possible D gene (6 bases). Germline-derived CDR1 and CDR2 are MNHEY and SVGAGI. V was cut by 4 bases and J by 4 bases, with 14 bases left in between. The CDR3 totals 16 residues.

There are a few counts of this clone. The chain employs TRBV6-5 and TRBJ2-3, with a tentative D call TRBD2 (7 bases). The CDR3 totals 15 residues. Germline values: CDR1 MNHEY, CDR2 SVGAGI. V lost 8 bases, J lost 6 bases, and 21 bases lay in between. CDR3 amino acids: CASRRGGAQSDTQYF. The CDR3 nucleotides are TGTGCCAGCCGCAGAGGGGGGGCGCAGAGTGATACGCAGTATTTT.